Below are 26 T cell receptor beta chains sequenced from a single sample in a study of human T cells and chemical hapten exposure. The time point was: healthy volunteer bleed at 6 weeks. Total RNA came from unfractionated whole blood. One entry per CDR3 protein results from TCRdb running MiXCR on the RACE reads. This sample has some 65,000 distinct CDR3 sequences, with around 6.5% found just once. The source material was whole blood. These receptors were collected from a female donor in good health. Some clones in this sample may be carry-over from other donors' samples.

The V and J genes are TRBV12-3 or TRBV12-4 and TRBJ1-1, with a tentative D call TRBD1 (5 bases). CDR3 length: 13 residues. The V end lost 7 bases, the J end lost 8 bases, and 17 bases lay between the germline ends. The CDR3 spells CASTRVGESEAFF. CDR3 nucleotide sequence: TGTGCCAGCACCCGAGTAGGGGAGTCCGAAGCTTTCTTT.

Many counts were recorded for this clonotype. In nucleotides, the CDR3 is TGTGCCAGCTCGACTCAGGGGAACACTGAAGCTTTCTTT. This encodes CASSTQGNTEAFF. The V gene is TRBV12-3 or TRBV12-4, the J gene TRBJ1-1; tentative D call: TRBD1 (5 bases). This CDR3 region has 13 residues. The V and J ends lost 8 bases and 1 base respectively, with 11 bases between them.

The chain joins TRBV6-5 to TRBJ2-4; 8 bases are a match to TRBD1. CDR3 size: 14 residues. V lost 6 bases, J lost 4 bases, and 5 bases stayed unmatched. In germline, CDR1 is MNHEY, CDR2 SVGAGI. CDR3 in DNA: TGTGCCAGCAGCCCCGGGACAGGAAAAAACATTCAGTACTTC. Encoded protein: CASSPGTGKNIQYF.

The chain employs TRBV6-2 or TRBV6-3 and TRBJ2-7; TRBD2 matches at 9 bases. The CDR3 consists of 15 residues. The germline V gene encodes CDR1 MNHEY and CDR2 SVGEGT. V lost 2 bases to trimming and J lost 6 bases; unmatched junction nucleotides: 8. As DNA, the CDR3 is TGTGCCAGCAGTTACCCCCTTAGCGGGAGCCTCGAGCAGTACTTC. It codes for CASSYPLSGSLEQYF.

This clonotype has at least ten counts. The chain couples TRBV7-3 to TRBJ2-5, with D unclear. The germline V gene encodes CDR1 SGHTA and CDR2 FQGTGA. The germline V and J ends were trimmed by 1 base and 5 bases, with 14 bases remaining between them. The CDR3 loop spans 15 amino acids. Here the CDR3 DNA reads TGTGCCAGCAGCTTAATTGGGCTAGGATTGGAGACCCAGTACTTC. Amino acid sequence: CASSLIGLGLETQYF.

This clonotype was found many times. J is TRBJ2-2 and V is TRBV6-2 or TRBV6-3, with 7 bases aligning to TRBD1. Germline values: CDR1 MNHEY, CDR2 SVGEGT. V shed 7 bases, J shed 9 bases, and the junction held 5 bases outside the gene matches. The CDR3 is made up of 12 amino acids. DNA for the CDR3: TGTGCCAGCACGACAGGGTCGAGGGAGCTGTTTTTT. Translation: CASTTGSRELFF.

This clonotype was observed at least ten times. The V call is TRBV2, the J call TRBJ2-5; TRBD2 matches at 14 bases. With V trimmed by 5 bases and J by 10 bases, 21 bases remained unmatched. The CDR3 contains 19 residues. Germline CDR1 and CDR2: SNHLY and FYNNEI. The CDR3 DNA sequence: TGTGCCAGCAGTTCGGGACTAGCGGGAGTCGCGGACCCCCAGAATTTCCAGTACTTC. The encoded protein is CASSSGLAGVADPQNFQYF.

This clonotype was found many times. V gene TRBV18 combines with J gene TRBJ1-5; possibly TRBD1 for D (5 bases). Germline lookup yields CDR1 KGHSH and CDR2 LQKENI. Deletions cut 2 bases from V and 1 base from J, with 9 bases between. The CDR3 extends over 15 amino acids. The CDR3 region has the DNA TGTGCCAGCTCACCAGGACGGGGGAGCAATCAGCCCCAGCATTTT. It yields the protein CASSPGRGSNQPQHF.

The genes are TRBV15 and TRBJ1-1; no clear D. With 3 bases removed from V and 0 bases from J, the gap between germline ends came to 11 bases. The germline V gene has CDR1 LNHNV and CDR2 YYDKDF (reference sequence). This CDR3 contains 15 residues. This CDR3 reads CATSRARGLNTEAFF. The CDR3, as DNA: TGTGCCACCAGCAGGGCCCGGGGATTGAACACTGAAGCTTTCTTT.

This clonotype was counted many times. This rearrangement joins TRBV7-2 to TRBJ2-3; D not certain. The V gene's germline CDR1 is SGHTA and CDR2 FQGNSA. The CDR3 runs 17 residues. V was trimmed by 1 base and J by 2 bases, leaving 16 bases between them. CDR3 sequence reads: CASSLGLSPLYTDTQYF. CDR3 DNA sequence: TGTGCCAGCAGCTTAGGTCTCTCACCCCTCTACACAGATACGCAGTATTTT. Full variable domain (outside the CDR3, taken from reference TRBV7-2 and TRBJ2-3): GAGVSQSPSNKVTEKGKDVELRCDPISGHTALYWYRQSLGQGLEFLIYFQGNSAPDKSGLPSDRFSAERTGGSVSTLTIQRTQQEDSAVYLCASSLGLSPLYTDTQYFGPGTRLTVL.

This clonotype has ten or more counts. The chain uses TRBV10-3 and TRBJ2-3, with 9 bases fitting TRBD2. This CDR3 comprises 17 residues. CDR1 ENHRY and CDR2 SYGVKD come from the germline V gene. With V trimmed by 2 bases and J by 2 bases, 8 bases remained unmatched. This CDR3 reads CAISETWTSENTDTQYF. The DNA of the CDR3 is TGTGCCATCAGTGAGACATGGACTAGCGAAAACACAGATACGCAGTATTTT.

This clonotype was recorded a few times. The chain joins TRBV4-3 to TRBJ1-1; D is undetermined. The CDR3 sequence is 14 residues long. Trimming cost V 3 bases and J 0 bases, with 8 bases left between them. Germline CDR1 is LGHNA and CDR2 is YSLEER. As DNA, the CDR3 is TGCGCCAGCAGCCAGAGACACCTGAACACTGAAGCTTTCTTT. Translated, it gives CASSQRHLNTEAFF.

This clonotype was recorded at least ten times. The chain joins TRBV6-1 to TRBJ1-1, with D maybe TRBD1 (6 bases). The V end was cut by 1 base, the J end by 7 bases, with 10 bases between. Germline V lookup: CDR1 MNHNS, CDR2 SASEGT. The CDR3 is 13 amino acids. CDR3 in DNA: TGTGCCAGCAGTGAAGTGAGGGGGGATGAAGCTTTCTTT. Amino acids: CASSEVRGDEAFF.

This clonotype was seen many times. The J gene is TRBJ2-1, the V gene TRBV6-5, with D possibly matching TRBD2 (5 bases). The CDR3 spans 14 residues. Germline loops: CDR1 MNHEY, CDR2 SVGAGI. Trimming left V 6 bases short and J 2 bases short, with 11 bases between. The CDR3 nucleotides read TGTGCCAGCAGGAGGGAGACTGCCTACAATGAGCAGTTCTTC. Its protein product is CASRRETAYNEQFF.

This clonotype was counted many times. V and J are TRBV9 and TRBJ1-5, with D tentatively TRBD1 (5 bases). The CDR3 loop spans 17 amino acids. The V gene's germline CDR1 is SGDLS and CDR2 YYNGEE. Deletions cut 3 bases from V and 7 bases from J, with 23 bases between. The CDR3 DNA reads as TGTGCCAGCAGCGCCGGCAGCCCACCACCCAGGGAACAGCCCCAGCATTTT. Protein: CASSAGSPPPREQPQHF.

The chain links TRBV10-2 to TRBJ2-3; D remains unclear. This CDR3 has 14 amino acids. CDR1 is WSHSY and CDR2 is SAAADI in the germline V gene. V was cut by 6 bases and J by 6 bases, with 16 bases left in between. CDR3 region: CASRGRADPDTQYF. In DNA, the CDR3 is TGCGCCAGCAGAGGACGGGCGGACCCTGATACGCAGTATTTT.

The J gene is TRBJ2-6, the V gene TRBV4-1, with TRBD1 identical over 7 bases. The junction had 18 bases not matched to a gene; V was cut back by 1 base and J by 0 bases. Germline V CDR1 and CDR2: MGHRA, YSYEKL. The CDR3 runs to 22 residues. CDR3 nucleotide sequence: TGCGCCAGCAGCCAAGTGAGGGGGCAGAGCATACGACCGGACTCTGGGGCCAACGTCCTGACTTTC. It is translated as CASSQVRGQSIRPDSGANVLTF.

The chain couples TRBV3-1 to TRBJ2-7, with TRBD2 identical over 9 bases. CDR3 length: 15 amino acids. Losses at the gene ends were 3 bases for V and 7 bases for J; bases not matched to a gene: 10. CDR1 and CDR2 from the germline V gene are LGHDT and YNNKEL (reference sequence). The CDR3 loop reads CASSHQNPGLAEQYF. The CDR3 nucleotides are TGTGCCAGCAGCCACCAAAACCCGGGACTAGCAGAGCAGTACTTC.

This clonotype was observed at least ten times. The rearrangement joins TRBV27 to TRBJ1-5; D is uncertain. The germline CDR1 and CDR2 sequences are MNHEY and SMNVEV (reference sequence). CDR3 length: 13 residues. Trimming removed 3 bases from V and 8 bases from J, with 11 bases in between. The CDR3 DNA is TGTGCCAGCAGTTTGGGTTCTGTGGAGCCCCAGCATTTT. Protein product: CASSLGSVEPQHF.

As for this clonotype: A read error may explain this, as a much larger clone is one base away. This chain uses TRBV12-3 or TRBV12-4 with TRBJ1-4; D possibly corresponds to TRBD1 (6 bases). V lost 4 bases to trimming and J lost 7 bases, with 16 bases between them. This CDR3 region has 15 residues. CDR3 sequence reads: CASSWMDGGGEKLFF. The CDR3 DNA follows: TGTGCCAGCAGTTGGATGGACGGGGGCGGTGAAAAACTGTTTTTT.

This clonotype was seen at least ten times. The gene calls are TRBV7-2 and TRBJ1-1; TRBD1 is a possible D gene (5 bases). V dropped 5 bases and J dropped 11 bases, with 27 bases sitting between them. From germline, CDR1 is SGHTA and CDR2 FQGNSA. The CDR3 covers 16 residues. This CDR3 reads CASSINPRGSGAFAFF. In DNA form, the CDR3 reads TGTGCCAGCAGCATCAATCCCCGGGGCAGCGGGGCGTTTGCTTTCTTT.

The chain uses TRBV6-2 or TRBV6-3 and TRBJ1-6, with 7 bases identical to TRBD1. Germline V gives CDR1 MNHEY, CDR2 SVGEGT. After removal of 0 bases from V and 9 bases from J, the junction contained 5 bases not matched to a gene. The CDR3 totals 15 residues. The CDR3 nucleotides read TGTGCCAGCAGTTACTCCGAGACAGGGAGTTCACCCCTCCACTTT. The encoded protein is CASSYSETGSSPLHF.

This clonotype was counted a few times. V and J are TRBV20-1 and TRBJ1-5, with 7 bases lining up with TRBD1. The CDR3 covers 14 residues. Germline trimming cut 3 bases from V and 6 bases from J; bases unmatched to any gene: 8. Germline lookup yields CDR1 DFQATT and CDR2 SNEGSKA (reference sequence). The CDR3 spells CSASLTGMSQPQHF. CDR3 nucleotide sequence: TGCAGTGCTAGTCTGACAGGGATGAGTCAGCCCCAGCATTTT.

This clonotype appeared a few times. V is TRBV6-6 and J is TRBJ1-2; D is uncertain. The CDR3 length is 12 residues. CDR1 is MNHNY and CDR2 is SVGAGI in the germline V gene (reference sequence). The germline V and J ends were trimmed by 6 bases and 4 bases, with 9 bases remaining between them. The chain's CDR3 is CASSYRLYGYTF. CDR3 DNA: TGTGCCAGCAGCTATCGGCTCTATGGCTACACCTTC.

This clonotype was observed at least ten times. The chain's CDR3 is CSARDRGPGNQPQHF. The CDR3, as DNA: TGCAGTGCTAGAGACAGGGGGCCGGGCAATCAGCCCCAGCATTTT. The chain employs TRBV20-1 and TRBJ1-5; 8 bases agree with TRBD1. The CDR3 contains 15 residues. Trimming took 0 bases from V and 2 from J; bases not matched to a gene: 3. In germline, CDR1 is DFQATT, CDR2 SNEGSKA (reference sequence).

The genes are TRBV28 and TRBJ1-5; D is uncertain. V lost 5 bases and J 8 bases, leaving 1 base between the germline ends. This CDR3 is 9 amino acids long. Looked up from germline, CDR1 is MDHEN and CDR2 is SYDVKM. CDR3 in amino acids: CASSEPQHF. In nucleotides, the CDR3 is TGTGCCAGCAGTGAGCCCCAGCATTTT.